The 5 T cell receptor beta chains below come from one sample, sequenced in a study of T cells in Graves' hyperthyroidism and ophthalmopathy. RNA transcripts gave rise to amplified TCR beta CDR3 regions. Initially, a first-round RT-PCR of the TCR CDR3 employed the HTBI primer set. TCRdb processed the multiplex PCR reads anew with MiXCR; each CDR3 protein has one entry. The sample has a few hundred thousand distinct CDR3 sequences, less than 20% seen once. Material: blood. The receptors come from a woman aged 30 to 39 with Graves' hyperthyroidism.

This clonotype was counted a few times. In nucleotides, the CDR3 is TGTGCCAGCAGCCAAGAATGGACAGGGAGCACTGAAGCTTTCTTT. Encoded protein: CASSQEWTGSTEAFF. The chain combines TRBV4-2 with TRBJ1-1; 8 nucleotides line up with TRBD1. J gave up 4 bases and V 0 bases, and 4 bases lay outside the gene matches. Germline lookup yields CDR1 LGHNA and CDR2 YNFKEQ. This CDR3 is built from 15 residues.

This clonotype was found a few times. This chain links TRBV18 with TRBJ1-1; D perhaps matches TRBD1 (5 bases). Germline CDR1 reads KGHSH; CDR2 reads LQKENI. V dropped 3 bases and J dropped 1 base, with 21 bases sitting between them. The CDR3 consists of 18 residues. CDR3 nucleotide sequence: TGTGCCAGCTCACCGTTCAATAGACAGTTTGGTCGGAACACTGAAGCTTTCTTT. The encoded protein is CASSPFNRQFGRNTEAFF.

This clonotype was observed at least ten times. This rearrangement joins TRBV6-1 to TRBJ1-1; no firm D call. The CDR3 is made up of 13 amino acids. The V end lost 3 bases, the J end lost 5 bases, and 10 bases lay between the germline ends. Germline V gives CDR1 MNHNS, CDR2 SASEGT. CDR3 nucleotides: TGTGCCAGCAGTGATAACTGGAGAACTGAAGCTTTCTTT. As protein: CASSDNWRTEAFF.

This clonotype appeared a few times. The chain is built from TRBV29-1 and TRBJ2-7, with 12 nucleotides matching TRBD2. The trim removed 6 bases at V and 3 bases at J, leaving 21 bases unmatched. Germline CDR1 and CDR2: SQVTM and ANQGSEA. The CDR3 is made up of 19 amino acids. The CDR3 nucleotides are TGCAGCGTCCAATTAGGGAGGGAAAGGACTAGCGGGATGGTCTACGAGCAGTACTTC. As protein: CSVQLGRERTSGMVYEQYF.

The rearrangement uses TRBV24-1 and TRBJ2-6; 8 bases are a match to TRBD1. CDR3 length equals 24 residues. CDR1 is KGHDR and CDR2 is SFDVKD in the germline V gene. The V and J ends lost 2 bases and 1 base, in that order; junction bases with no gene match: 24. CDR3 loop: CATSDSTRDRRRPGGRSGANVLTF. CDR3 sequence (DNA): TGTGCCACCAGTGATTCCACCCGGGACAGGCGCCGACCAGGGGGGAGATCTGGGGCCAACGTCCTGACTTTC.